One and the same sample provided the 23 T cell receptor beta chains below, sequenced in a study of blood T cell repertoires in COVID-19. Repertoires were generated with immunoSEQ multiplex PCR, while TCRdb's copy carries only in-frame clones and drops some. The sample includes 72,000 or so clones, 81% of them seen just once. The sample taken for sequencing was peripheral blood. The receptor source for this set is a human donor in a cohort sampled during active COVID-19.

The chain carries TRBV4-1 and TRBJ2-3, with 10 bases lining up with TRBD2. In germline, CDR1 is MGHRA, CDR2 YSYEKL. This CDR3 is built from 17 residues. Trimming took 0 bases from V and 10 from J; bases not matched to a gene: 13. The CDR3, as DNA: TGCGCCAGCAGCCAAGACTTCCTAGCGGGAGCGACCGAGGCGCAGTATTTT. It yields the protein CASSQDFLAGATEAQYF.

The rearrangement joins TRBV9 to TRBJ2-3, with TRBD1 matching 7 bases. CDR3 length: 13 amino acids. CDR1 is SGDLS, CDR2 YYNGEE, per germline. The J segment lost 1 base and the V segment lost 5 bases, leaving 1 base of the junction unmatched. CDR3 coding DNA: TGTGCCAGCAGAGGACAGGGCACAGATACGCAGTATTTT. Translated: CASRGQGTDTQYF.

The chain carries TRBV4-1 and TRBJ2-3, with D possibly being TRBD2 (6 bases). Germline loops: CDR1 MGHRA, CDR2 YSYEKL. Trimming cost V 6 bases and J 0 bases, with 13 bases left between them. The CDR3 loop spans 15 amino acids. Here the CDR3 reads CASSPGGWSTDTQYF. The CDR3 DNA reads as TGCGCCAGCAGTCCCGGGGGATGGAGCACAGATACGCAGTATTTT.

V usage is TRBV5-1 and J usage is TRBJ2-1, with D possibly being TRBD2 (5 bases). V was shortened by 4 bases and J by 7 bases, with 12 bases between the two germline ends. Germline loops: CDR1 SGHRS, CDR2 YFSETQ. The CDR3 runs 13 residues. The CDR3 DNA reads TGCGCCAGCAGCCTTAGAGGGTGGAATGAGCAGTTCTTC. Translating it yields CASSLRGWNEQFF. Drawing the rest from reference TRBV5-1 and TRBJ2-1, the complete variable domain is KAGVTQTPRYLIKTRGQQVTLSCSPISGHRSVSWYQQTPGQGLQFLFEYFSETQRNKGNFPGRFSGRQFSNSRSEMNVSTLELGDSALYLCASSLRGWNEQFFGPGTRLTVL.

The chain recombines TRBV5-6 with TRBJ2-5; 7 bases map to TRBD1. The length of the CDR3 is 16 residues. V lost 3 bases to trimming and J lost 5 bases; unmatched junction nucleotides: 13. Germline values: CDR1 SGHDT, CDR2 YYEEEE. CDR3 DNA sequence: TGTGCCAGCAGCTCCACCCGACAGGGCTTTCGGGAGACCCAGTACTTC. This codes for CASSSTRQGFRETQYF.

The chain is built from TRBV12-3 or TRBV12-4 and TRBJ2-1; a weak D match, TRBD2 (5 bases). CDR3 size: 12 residues. Deletions cut 6 bases from V and 9 bases from J, with 12 bases between. CDR3 sequence: CASSPWAGEQFF. The CDR3 DNA sequence: TGTGCCAGCAGCCCCTGGGCGGGTGAGCAGTTCTTC.

V is TRBV6-5 and J is TRBJ2-3; 13 bases line up with TRBD2. CDR3 length equals 15 residues. The J segment lost 3 bases and the V segment lost 5 bases, leaving 2 bases of the junction unmatched. The V gene's germline CDR1 is MNHEY and CDR2 SVGAGI. The CDR3 spells CASSILAGGTDTQYF. CDR3 bases: TGTGCCAGCAGTATACTAGCGGGAGGGACAGATACGCAGTATTTT.

The chain joins TRBV7-2 to TRBJ2-5; 12 bases fit TRBD2. CDR3 length equals 16 residues. CDR1 is SGHTA and CDR2 is FQGNSA in the germline V gene. Losses at the gene ends were 5 bases for V and 4 bases for J; bases not matched to a gene: 8. CDR3 region: CASSQAGLAGRETQYF. The CDR3 bases are TGTGCCAGCAGCCAGGCTGGACTAGCGGGAAGAGAGACCCAGTACTTC.

CDR3 DNA: TGTGCCAGCAGCCCCGGGACAGGGTTGACTGGGGCCAACGTCCTGACTTTC. It codes for CASSPGTGLTGANVLTF. The J gene is TRBJ2-6, the V gene TRBV7-7; 9 bases are a match to TRBD1. CDR3 length equals 17 residues. Germline values: CDR1 SSHAT, CDR2 FNYEAQ (reference sequence). V shed 5 bases and J 2 bases; nucleotides not matched to a gene: 7.

This clone has just one count. The chain employs TRBV11-3 and TRBJ2-1, with D perhaps TRBD2 (6 bases). Germline V gene data show CDR1 as SGHNT and CDR2 as YENEEA. The CDR3 has 14 amino acids. Between the trimmed V and J ends, which lost 3 bases and 7 bases, there was a span of 13 bases. In DNA, the CDR3 is TGTGCCAGCAGCTTCGGAGGGCCCCGAAATGAGCAGTTCTTC. Its protein product is CASSFGGPRNEQFF.

The chain recombines TRBV11-2 with TRBJ2-7; D is undetermined. Trimming removed 4 bases at V and 3 bases at J, with 7 bases between. CDR3 length: 12 residues. In germline, CDR1 is SGHAT, CDR2 FQNNGV. CDR3 coding DNA: TGTGCCAGCAGCTCAGATTACTACGAGCAGTACTTC. Translating it yields CASSSDYYEQYF.

The gene calls are TRBV15 and TRBJ1-1; D not resolved. V gave up 0 bases and J gave up 4 bases, with 6 bases separating them. The CDR3 is made up of 13 amino acids. CDR1 and CDR2 from the germline V gene are LNHNV and YYDKDF (reference sequence). The CDR3 nucleotides read TGTGCCACCAGCAGAGAAGGAGGCACTGAAGCTTTCTTT. Its translation: CATSREGGTEAFF.

The chain is built from TRBV5-1 and TRBJ2-1; 8 bases agree with TRBD1. J gave up 1 base and V 5 bases, and 14 bases lay outside the gene matches. Germline CDR1 SGHRS, CDR2 YFSETQ. This CDR3 region has 18 residues. CDR3 region: CASRRTGSTSGSYNEQFF. DNA of the CDR3: TGCGCCAGCAGAAGGACAGGGTCGACGTCGGGGTCCTACAATGAGCAGTTCTTC.

This clone was picked up one time. This chain connects TRBV7-9 to TRBJ1-1; D not resolved. This CDR3 is 15 amino acids long. From germline, CDR1 is SEHNR and CDR2 FQNEAQ (reference sequence). Trimming took 4 bases from V and 2 from J, leaving 14 bases between them. Here the CDR3 reads CASSSLGGSNTEAFF. The CDR3 DNA follows: TGTGCCAGCAGCTCGTTAGGAGGCAGCAACACTGAAGCTTTCTTT. The full variable domain, in which reference TRBV7-9 and TRBJ1-1 provide the parts outside the CDR3, is DTGVSQNPRHKITKRGQNVTFRCDPISEHNRLYWYRQTLGQGPEFLTYFQNEAQLEKSRLLSDRFSAERPKGSFSTLEIQRTEQGDSAMYLCASSSLGGSNTEAFFGQGTRLTVV.

The V call is TRBV6-4, the J call TRBJ2-3; D might be TRBD1 (6 bases). Germline assignment: CDR1 MRHNA and CDR2 SNTAGT. V shed 3 bases and J shed 2 bases, with 18 bases lying between them. There are 17 residues in the CDR3. The CDR3 sequence is CASSERGQLLSTDTQYF. CDR3 DNA sequence: TGTGCCAGCAGTGAGAGGGGACAACTACTCTCCACAGATACGCAGTATTTT.

A remark on this clone: Relative to the germline gene, one junction end is altered; a read error may explain this. The gene calls are TRBV30 and TRBJ1-2; possibly TRBD1 for D (6 bases). The germline V gene encodes CDR1 GTSNPN and CDR2 SVGIG (reference sequence). This CDR3 has 15 amino acids. The CDR3: CATGGHSGQVYGYTF. CDR3 bases: TGCGCGACTGGGGGACATTCGGGACAAGTCTATGGCTACACCTTC.

The chain is built from TRBV6-5 and TRBJ2-7; TRBD2 is a possible D gene (6 bases). With 2 bases removed from V and 6 bases from J, the gap between germline ends came to 17 bases. CDR3 length: 15 residues. Germline-derived CDR1 and CDR2 are MNHEY and SVGAGI. The CDR3 loop reads CASSYALGGPFEQYF. For the CDR3, the DNA is TGTGCCAGCAGTTACGCTTTGGGGGGACCTTTCGAGCAGTACTTC.

The chain joins TRBV4-2 to TRBJ2-7; 12 positions agree with TRBD2. Trimming took 3 bases from V and 3 from J; bases not matched to a gene: 6. Per the germline V gene, CDR1 is LGHNA and CDR2 is YNFKEQ. This CDR3 contains 16 residues. The CDR3 region is CASSQTELAGGYEQYF. CDR3 DNA sequence: TGTGCCAGCAGCCAGACAGAACTAGCGGGAGGCTACGAGCAGTACTTC.

This sequence joins TRBV5-1 and TRBJ2-7, with TRBD1 matching over 8 bases. Germline assignment: CDR1 SGHRS and CDR2 YFSETQ. The CDR3 has 14 amino acids. The V and J ends lost 2 bases and 2 bases, in that order; junction bases with no gene match: 3. The CDR3 nucleotides read TGCGCCAGCAGCTTACGACAGGGGACCTACGAGCAGTACTTC. This translates into CASSLRQGTYEQYF. The variable domain in full, with the rest retrieved from reference TRBV5-1 and TRBJ2-7, is KAGVTQTPRYLIKTRGQQVTLSCSPISGHRSVSWYQQTPGQGLQFLFEYFSETQRNKGNFPGRFSGRQFSNSRSEMNVSTLELGDSALYLCASSLRQGTYEQYFGPGTRLTVT.

The rearrangement uses TRBV18 and TRBJ1-3; D may be TRBD1 (6 bases). CDR1 KGHSH and CDR2 LQKENI come from the germline V gene. V was cut by 5 bases and J by 0 bases, with 11 bases left in between. The CDR3 is made up of 15 amino acids. The CDR3 DNA is TGTGCCAGCTCATCAGGACAGAGCTCTGGAAACACCATATATTTT. It yields the protein CASSSGQSSGNTIYF.

The chain employs TRBV2 and TRBJ2-3; D is possibly TRBD2 (5 bases). The CDR3 has 15 residues. Per the germline V gene, CDR1 is SNHLY and CDR2 is FYNNEI. V lost 6 bases and J 0 bases, leaving 13 bases between the germline ends. CDR3 protein: CASRSDYRSTDTQYF. CDR3 nucleotide sequence: TGTGCCAGCAGGTCAGACTACCGAAGCACAGATACGCAGTATTTT.

The sample holds one count of this clone. The rearrangement uses TRBV6-6 and TRBJ2-5; 10 bases fit TRBD2. The CDR3 has 15 residues. Germline loops: CDR1 MNHNY, CDR2 SVGAGI (reference sequence). The trim removed 8 bases at V and 6 bases at J, leaving 12 bases unmatched. The CDR3 reads CASWGAGGPGKTQYF. The DNA for the CDR3 is TGTGCCAGCTGGGGAGCGGGAGGGCCGGGGAAGACCCAGTACTTC.

The V call is TRBV28, the J call TRBJ1-3; D is possibly TRBD1 (5 bases). Germline V CDR1 and CDR2: MDHEN, SYDVKM. The germline V and J ends were trimmed by 6 bases and 5 bases, with 23 bases remaining between them. CDR3 length equals 17 residues. The CDR3 is CASSLAGGGSGRNTIYF. CDR3 bases: TGTGCCAGCAGCCTTGCAGGTGGAGGGTCAGGGAGAAACACCATATATTTT.